Listed below are T cell receptor beta chains from one sample, sequenced in a study of T-cell memory formation after mild COVID-19. TCRdb re-derived calls from the 5' RACE reads in MiXCR, one entry per CDR3 protein. The sample has 470,000 or so distinct CDR3 sequences, around 27% seen once; the top ten hold about 12%. The sequenced sample was PBMCs or a T cell subset sorted from them (not recorded which). Source of these receptors: an adult woman who had mild COVID-19 (a few samples of this study predate the infection). Cell type and time point are not known. Each CDR3 is given with its conserved first and last residue. The D gene is left open where the match is weak. Clone size, where shown, is once, few, many, or a class for clones that have expanded.

j_call	d_call	v_call	clone_size	cdr3_length	cdr3_aa	cdr3_nt
TRBJ2-7	.	TRBV12-3/TRBV12-4	few	11	CASGRPYEQYF	TGTGCCAGCGGAAGGCCCTACGAGCAGTACTTC
TRBJ1-1	.	TRBV18	.	13	CASSLSQWTEAFF	TGTGCCAGCTCCCTGAGTCAGTGGACTGAAGCTTTCTTT
TRBJ1-2	.	TRBV30	once	14	CAWTMTDRDYGYTF	TGTGCCTGGACGATGACCGACAGAGACTATGGCTACACCTTC
TRBJ2-5	.	TRBV7-9	.	13	CASSRPAQETQYF	TGTGCCAGCAGCCGCCCAGCGCAAGAGACCCAGTACTTC
TRBJ2-1	TRBD2	TRBV27	few	16	CASSPISGGVWAEQFF	TGTGCCAGCAGTCCCATTTCGGGGGGGGTATGGGCTGAGCAGTTCTTC
TRBJ2-2	TRBD1	TRBV20-1	.	16	CSAVDRGPWNTGELFF	TGCAGTGCTGTAGACAGGGGGCCTTGGAACACCGGGGAGCTGTTTTTT
TRBJ2-5	.	TRBV29-1	.	14	CSVEDPAQEETQYF	TGCAGCGTTGAAGATCCGGCCCAGGAAGAGACCCAGTACTTC
TRBJ1-2	.	TRBV7-6	.	15	CASSPAIGGYYGYTF	TGTGCCAGCAGCCCCGCAATTGGGGGCTACTATGGCTACACCTTC
TRBJ2-1	.	TRBV7-9	many	18	CASSLFLLRTPRPNEQFF	TGTGCCAGCAGCTTATTTCTCCTCCGGACCCCCCGGCCCAATGAGCAGTTCTTC
TRBJ1-1	.	TRBV12-3/TRBV12-4	.	14	CASTHEGMNTEAFF	TGTGCCAGCACCCACGAGGGTATGAACACTGAAGCTTTCTTT
TRBJ1-3	.	TRBV20-1	few	14	CSATPESSGNTIYF	TGCAGTGCTACCCCAGAGAGCTCTGGAAACACCATATATTTT
TRBJ1-5	.	TRBV20-1	.	16	CSARDRRGTRHQPQHF	TGCAGTGCTAGAGATCGTCGAGGGACACGACATCAGCCCCAGCATTTT
TRBJ2-3	.	TRBV7-2	.	15	CASSVGLLSTDTQYF	TGTGCCAGCAGCGTGGGACTCCTCTCAACAGATACGCAGTATTTT
TRBJ1-5	.	TRBV18	few	14	CASSPRDSNQPQHF	TGTGCCAGCTCACCCAGGGACAGCAATCAGCCCCAGCATTTT
TRBJ2-5	.	TRBV20-1	many	12	CSARAGPQTQYF	TGCAGTGCTCGAGCTGGACCCCAGACCCAGTACTTC
TRBJ1-3	.	TRBV5-3	few	14	CARSLSNSGNTIYF	TGTGCCAGAAGCTTGTCAAACTCTGGAAACACCATATATTTT
TRBJ1-2	.	TRBV5-1	.	14	CASSLVHRDYGYTF	TGCGCCAGCAGCTTGGTTCACAGGGACTATGGCTACACCTTC
TRBJ1-2	.	TRBV18	.	14	CATSREQRDYGYTF	TGTGCCACCAGCCGGGAACAACGAGACTATGGCTACACCTTC
TRBJ2-3	TRBD2	TRBV6-2/TRBV6-3	few	18	CASSNEGLAGGPTDTQYF	TGTGCCAGCAGTAACGAGGGACTAGCGGGAGGTCCCACAGATACGCAGTATTTT
TRBJ2-2	.	TRBV29-1	.	14	CSVERPTGTGELFF	TGCAGCGTTGAAAGGCCGACGGGCACCGGGGAGCTGTTTTTT
TRBJ2-3	.	TRBV19	few	12	CASSRATDTQYF	TGTGCCAGTAGCCGGGCCACAGATACGCAGTATTTT
TRBJ1-2	.	TRBV7-2	.	14	CASSFGADSGHGAF	TGTGCCAGCAGCTTTGGTGCCGACAGCGGGCACGGGGCTTTC
TRBJ2-7	TRBD1	TRBV12-3/TRBV12-4	.	15	CASSLAWQGAYEQYF	TGTGCCAGCAGTTTAGCTTGGCAGGGGGCCTACGAGCAGTACTTC